The 18 T cell receptor beta chains listed next were all sequenced from one sample in a study of T cell responses to AZD1222 COVID-19 vaccine. Method: immunoSEQ multiplex PCR; TCRdb's copy keeps in-frame clones and lacks some. The sample has around 180,000 clones; roughly 87% are singletons. Sequences were derived from peripheral blood, sampled on day 0 of AZD1222 vaccination. These receptors were taken from an adult in good health.

V usage is TRBV7-8 and J usage is TRBJ2-3; perhaps TRBD2 as D (7 bases). Trimming shortened V by 5 bases and J by 1 base, and 19 bases separated the two germline ends. Germline V gene data show CDR1 as SGHVS and CDR2 as FQNEAQ. The CDR3 consists of 17 residues. The CDR3 sequence: CASSPRLNGGRTDTQYF. The CDR3 region has the DNA TGTGCCAGCAGCCCGAGGCTTAACGGGGGGCGCACAGATACGCAGTATTTT. Full variable domain (missing parts from reference TRBV7-8 and TRBJ2-3): GAGVSQSPRYKVAKRGQDVALRCDPISGHVSLFWYQQALGQGPEFLTYFQNEAQLDKSGLPSDRFFAERPEGSVSTLKIQRTQQEDSAVYLCASSPRLNGGRTDTQYFGPGTRLTVL.

Only one count was recorded for this clone. The genes are TRBV19 and TRBJ2-5; TRBD2 agrees at 16 bases. With V trimmed by 6 bases and J by 0 bases, 1 base remained unmatched. The CDR3 covers 16 residues. CDR1 is LNHDA, CDR2 SQIVND, per germline (reference sequence). The CDR3 coding sequence is TGTGCCAGTAGGGGACTAGCGGGAGGGTACCAAGAGACCCAGTACTTC. Translating it yields CASRGLAGGYQETQYF. The full variable domain, completed using reference TRBV19 and TRBJ2-5, is DGGITQSPKYLFRKEGQNVTLSCEQNLNHDAMYWYRQDPGQGLRLIYYSQIVNDFQKGDIAEGYSVSREKKESFPLTVTSAQKNPTAFYLCASRGLAGGYQETQYFGPGTRLLVL.

The CDR3 here is CASTTGGAGAFF. For the CDR3, the DNA is TGTGCCAGCACGACAGGGGGAGCTGGAGCTTTCTTT. The rearrangement joins TRBV12-3 or TRBV12-4 to TRBJ1-1, with 9 bases identical to TRBD1. The CDR3 runs 12 residues. Trimming at V came to 7 bases and at J to 10 bases, leaving 7 bases not matched to a gene.

This clone was counted once. The chain couples TRBV5-4 to TRBJ2-1; 13 bases match TRBD2. V shed 7 bases, J shed 3 bases, and the junction held 7 bases outside the gene matches. Germline-derived CDR1 and CDR2 are SGHNT and YYREEE (reference sequence). The CDR3 is made up of 16 amino acids. The CDR3: CASGTRTSGSYNEQFF. CDR3 DNA sequence: TGTGCCAGCGGAACCCGGACTAGCGGGAGCTACAATGAGCAGTTCTTC.

The chain carries TRBV7-8 and TRBJ1-1; D remains ambiguous. The V end lost 0 bases, the J end lost 4 bases, and 12 bases lay between the germline ends. Germline V CDR1 and CDR2: SGHVS, FQNEAQ. CDR3 size: 15 residues. The CDR3 DNA reads TGTGCCAGCAGCTTAGCCGCTATGAGTGTCACTGAAGCTTTCTTT. Its protein product is CASSLAAMSVTEAFF.

The chain combines TRBV3-1 (or the pseudogene TRBV3-2) with TRBJ1-2, with D maybe TRBD1 (5 bases). The CDR3 runs 17 residues. V was trimmed by 3 bases and J by 2 bases, leaving 19 bases between them. From germline, CDR1 is LGHDT and CDR2 YNNKEL (reference sequence). The CDR3, as DNA: TGTGCCAGCAGCCAGTGGGCCCATCACGGGGCGAACTATGGCTACACCTTC. As protein: CASSQWAHHGANYGYTF.

This rearrangement joins TRBV5-1 to TRBJ2-7; TRBD2 is a possible D gene (7 bases). Germline V gene sequence: CDR1 SGHRS, CDR2 YFSETQ. The CDR3 is 15 amino acids. V was trimmed by 3 bases and J by 5 bases, leaving 18 bases between them. The CDR3: CASSSTGGLSHEQYF. CDR3 in DNA: TGCGCCAGCAGCTCCACGGGGGGCCTCTCGCACGAGCAGTACTTC.

This clone was seen only a few times. The rearrangement joins TRBV2 to TRBJ1-5, with 7 bases aligning to TRBD1. The CDR3 contains 14 residues. V shed 7 bases, J shed 6 bases, and the junction held 9 bases outside the gene matches. In germline, CDR1 is SNHLY, CDR2 FYNNEI. The CDR3 spells CASTKDRVVQPQHF. The CDR3 DNA sequence: TGTGCCAGCACTAAAGACAGGGTGGTTCAGCCCCAGCATTTT.

The chain links TRBV7-8 to TRBJ2-2; D ambiguous. Germline V gene sequence: CDR1 SGHVS, CDR2 FQNEAQ. The CDR3 has 13 amino acids. V was shortened by 5 bases and J by 2 bases, with 6 bases between the two germline ends. CDR3 sequence: CASSPANTGELFF. The CDR3 bases are TGTGCCAGCAGCCCAGCCAACACCGGGGAGCTGTTTTTT.

The CDR3: CASSPTGTGISYEQYF. The CDR3 DNA reads as TGTGCCAGCAGCCCTACGGGGACAGGGATCTCCTACGAGCAGTACTTC. This chain joins TRBV11-2 and TRBJ2-7, with 9 bases fitting TRBD1. The CDR3 is 16 residues long. CDR1 and CDR2 (germline): SGHAT, FQNNGV. The ends lost 5 bases at V and 0 bases at J; junction bases unmatched: 8.

The rearrangement uses TRBV30 and TRBJ1-5; no firm D call. This CDR3 has 13 residues. The germline V gene encodes CDR1 GTSNPN and CDR2 SVGIG (reference sequence). The V end lost 2 bases, the J end lost 0 bases, and 5 bases lay between the germline ends. The DNA for the CDR3 is TGTGCCTGGAGTCGGTCTAGCAATCAGCCCCAGCATTTT. Protein product: CAWSRSSNQPQHF.

The chain is built from TRBV5-1 and TRBJ1-6, with 9 positions matching TRBD1. Germline assignment: CDR1 SGHRS and CDR2 YFSETQ. The junction had 4 bases not matched to a gene; V was cut back by 2 bases and J by 7 bases. This CDR3 contains 15 residues. CDR3 protein: CASSFRTGENSPLHF. CDR3 nucleotides: TGCGCCAGCAGCTTCAGGACAGGGGAGAATTCACCCCTCCACTTT.

This chain uses TRBV7-6 with TRBJ2-1, with 9 bases fitting TRBD2. CDR1 SGHVS and CDR2 FNYEAQ come from the germline V gene. V lost 0 bases to trimming and J lost 4 bases; unmatched junction nucleotides: 4. CDR3 length: 16 amino acids. The CDR3 region has the DNA TGTGCCAGCAGCTTAGCGAGTGCGGGAGGGTACAATGAGCAGTTCTTC. Translation gives CASSLASAGGYNEQFF.

The DNA for the CDR3 is TGTGCCAGCAGTCGGGACTTCCGTCAGCTAGATACGCAGTATTTT. Translated, it gives CASSRDFRQLDTQYF. The chain couples TRBV6-5 to TRBJ2-3, with D maybe TRBD2 (6 bases). CDR1 is MNHEY and CDR2 is SVGAGI in the germline V gene. The CDR3 runs to 15 residues. Trimming removed 5 bases at V and 5 bases at J, with 17 bases between.

The genes are TRBV2 and TRBJ1-1; a possible D gene is TRBD1 (6 bases). The CDR3 runs 21 residues. V was clipped by 7 bases and J by 0 bases, with 33 bases between them. Germline assignment: CDR1 SNHLY and CDR2 FYNNEI. CDR3 coding DNA: TGTGCCAGCACAGTTGGAAGGGCAGGGGCCGAAGTGGGAACAATGAACACTGAAGCTTTCTTT. Its translation is CASTVGRAGAEVGTMNTEAFF.

The V gene is TRBV19, the J gene TRBJ1-5; D might be TRBD1 (6 bases). CDR1 is LNHDA, CDR2 SQIVND, per germline (reference sequence). CDR3 size: 14 residues. Trimming took 5 bases from V and 3 from J, leaving 11 bases between them. CDR3 sequence reads: CASSVGQNNQPQHF. DNA of the CDR3: TGTGCCAGTAGTGTTGGACAGAACAATCAGCCCCAGCATTTT.

The genes are TRBV18 and TRBJ1-1, with D possibly TRBD1 on 5 matching bases. The CDR3 runs 15 residues. Trimming removed 4 bases at V and 5 bases at J, with 17 bases between. The germline CDR1 and CDR2 sequences are KGHSH and LQKENI. The CDR3 here is CASSLTGFGGTEAFF. CDR3 nucleotide sequence: TGTGCCAGCTCACTCACAGGATTTGGGGGAACTGAAGCTTTCTTT.

This clone is a singleton in its sample. V and J are TRBV6-5 and TRBJ2-7; TRBD1 matches at 8 bases. V gave up 6 bases and J gave up 2 bases; unmatched junction bases: 3. The CDR3 runs 13 residues. The germline gives CDR1 MNHEY, CDR2 SVGAGI. DNA for the CDR3: TGTGCCAGCAGAAGGACAGGGCCCTACGAGCAGTACTTC. Its translation: CASRRTGPYEQYF.